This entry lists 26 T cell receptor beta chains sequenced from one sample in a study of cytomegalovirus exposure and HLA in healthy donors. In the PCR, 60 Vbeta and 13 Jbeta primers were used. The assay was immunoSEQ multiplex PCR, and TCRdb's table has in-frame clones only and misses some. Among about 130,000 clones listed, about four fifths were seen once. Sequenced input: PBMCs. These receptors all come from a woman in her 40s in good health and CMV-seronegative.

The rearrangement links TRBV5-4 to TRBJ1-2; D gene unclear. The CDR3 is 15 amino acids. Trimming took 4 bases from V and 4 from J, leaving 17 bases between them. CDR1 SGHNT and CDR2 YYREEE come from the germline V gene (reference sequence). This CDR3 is CASSMTSSGVYGYTF. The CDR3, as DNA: TGTGCCAGCAGCATGACGTCTTCCGGGGTCTATGGCTACACCTTC. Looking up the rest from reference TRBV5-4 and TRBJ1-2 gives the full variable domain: ETGVTQSPTHLIKTRGQQVTLRCSSQSGHNTVSWYQQALGQGPQFIFQYYREEENGRGNFPPRFSGLQFPNYSSELNVNALELDDSALYLCASSMTSSGVYGYTFGSGTRLTVV.

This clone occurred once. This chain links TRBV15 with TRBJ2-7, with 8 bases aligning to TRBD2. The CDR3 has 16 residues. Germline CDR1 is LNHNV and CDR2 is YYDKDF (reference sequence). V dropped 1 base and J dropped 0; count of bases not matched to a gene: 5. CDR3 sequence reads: CATSRGQLAASYEQYF. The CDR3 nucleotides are TGTGCCACCAGCAGAGGTCAACTAGCGGCCTCCTACGAGCAGTACTTC.

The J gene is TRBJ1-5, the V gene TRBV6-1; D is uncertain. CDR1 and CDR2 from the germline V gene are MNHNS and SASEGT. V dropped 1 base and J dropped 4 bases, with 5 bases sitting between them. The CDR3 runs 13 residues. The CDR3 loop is CASSEGLNQPQHF. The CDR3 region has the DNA TGTGCCAGCAGTGAAGGACTAAATCAGCCCCAGCATTTT.

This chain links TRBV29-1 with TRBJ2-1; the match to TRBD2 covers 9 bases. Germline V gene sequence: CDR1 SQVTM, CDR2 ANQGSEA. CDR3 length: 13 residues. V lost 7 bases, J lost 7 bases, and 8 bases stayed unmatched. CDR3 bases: TGCAGCGGCGGGGGGGGGCCATGGAATGAGCAGTTCTTC. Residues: CSGGGGPWNEQFF.

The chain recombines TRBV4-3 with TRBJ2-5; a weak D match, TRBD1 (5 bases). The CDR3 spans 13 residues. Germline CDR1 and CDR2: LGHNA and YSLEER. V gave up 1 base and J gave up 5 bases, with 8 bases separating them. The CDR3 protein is CASSQVSGETQYF. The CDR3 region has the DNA TGCGCCAGCAGCCAAGTTTCAGGGGAGACCCAGTACTTC.

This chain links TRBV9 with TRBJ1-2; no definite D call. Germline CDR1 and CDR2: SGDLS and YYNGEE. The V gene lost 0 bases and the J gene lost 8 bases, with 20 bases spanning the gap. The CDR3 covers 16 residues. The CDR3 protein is CASSVVEATGIGGYTF. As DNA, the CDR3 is TGTGCCAGCAGCGTAGTAGAGGCGACCGGCATTGGGGGCTACACCTTC.

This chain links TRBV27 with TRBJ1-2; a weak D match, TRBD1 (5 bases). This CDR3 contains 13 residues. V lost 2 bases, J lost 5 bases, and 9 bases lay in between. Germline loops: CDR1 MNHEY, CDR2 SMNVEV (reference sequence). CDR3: CASSLTGGYGYTF. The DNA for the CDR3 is TGTGCCAGCAGTTTAACCGGGGGATATGGCTACACCTTC.

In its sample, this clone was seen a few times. This chain's CDR3 is CASSQGSWGYTF. The CDR3 DNA sequence: TGTGCCAGCAGTCAGGGGTCATGGGGCTACACCTTC. The genes are TRBV6-1 and TRBJ1-2, with D perhaps TRBD1 (6 bases). The germline V and J ends were trimmed by 5 bases and 8 bases, with 12 bases remaining between them. The CDR3 length is 12 residues. Germline values: CDR1 MNHNS, CDR2 SASEGT.

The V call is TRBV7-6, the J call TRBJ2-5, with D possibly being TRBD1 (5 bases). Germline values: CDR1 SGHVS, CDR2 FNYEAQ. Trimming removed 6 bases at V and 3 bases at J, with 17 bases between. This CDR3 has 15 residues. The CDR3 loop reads CASSPNRILEETQYF. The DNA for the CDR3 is TGTGCCAGCAGTCCAAACAGGATTTTGGAAGAGACCCAGTACTTC.

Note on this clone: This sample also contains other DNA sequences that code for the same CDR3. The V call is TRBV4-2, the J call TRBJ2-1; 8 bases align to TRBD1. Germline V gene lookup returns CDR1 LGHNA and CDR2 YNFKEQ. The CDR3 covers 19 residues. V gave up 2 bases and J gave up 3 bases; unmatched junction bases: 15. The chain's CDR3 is CASSQLMGTGDYRYNEQFF. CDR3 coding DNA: TGTGCCAGCAGCCAACTGATGGGGACAGGCGATTACCGCTACAATGAGCAGTTCTTC.

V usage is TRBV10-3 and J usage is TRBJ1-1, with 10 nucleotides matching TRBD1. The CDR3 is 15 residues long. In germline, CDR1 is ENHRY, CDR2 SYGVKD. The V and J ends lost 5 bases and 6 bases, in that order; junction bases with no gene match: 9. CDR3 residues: CAISMDRGTRAEAFF. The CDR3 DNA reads TGTGCCATCAGTATGGACAGGGGGACGCGAGCTGAAGCTTTCTTT.

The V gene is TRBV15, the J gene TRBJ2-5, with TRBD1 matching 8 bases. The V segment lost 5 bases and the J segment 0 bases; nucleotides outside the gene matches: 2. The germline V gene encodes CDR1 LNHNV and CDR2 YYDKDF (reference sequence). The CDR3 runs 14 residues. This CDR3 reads CATSRDRNQETQYF. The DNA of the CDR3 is TGTGCCACCAGCCGGGACAGGAACCAAGAGACCCAGTACTTC.

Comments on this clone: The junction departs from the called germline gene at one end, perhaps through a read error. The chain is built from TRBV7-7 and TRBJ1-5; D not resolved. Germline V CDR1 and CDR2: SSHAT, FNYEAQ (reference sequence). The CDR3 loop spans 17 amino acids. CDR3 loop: CASSPAWRAASNQPQHF. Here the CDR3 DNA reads TGTGCTAGCAGCCCCGCGTGGAGGGCCGCTAGCAATCAGCCCCAGCATTTT.

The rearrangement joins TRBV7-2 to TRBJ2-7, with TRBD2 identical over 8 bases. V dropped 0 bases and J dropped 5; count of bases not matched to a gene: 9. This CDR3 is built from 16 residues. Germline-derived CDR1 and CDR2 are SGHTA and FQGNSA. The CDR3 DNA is TGTGCCAGCAGCTTAGCGGCAACGGGGGGGCCGCACGAGCAGTACTTC. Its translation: CASSLAATGGPHEQYF.

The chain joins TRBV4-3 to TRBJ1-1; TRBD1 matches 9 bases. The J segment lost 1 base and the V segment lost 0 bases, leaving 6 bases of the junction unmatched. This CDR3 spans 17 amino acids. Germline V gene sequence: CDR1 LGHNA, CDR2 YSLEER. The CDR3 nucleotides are TGCGCCAGCAGCCAAGATCGCCCGACAGGGGGGAACACTGAAGCTTTCTTT. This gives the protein CASSQDRPTGGNTEAFF.

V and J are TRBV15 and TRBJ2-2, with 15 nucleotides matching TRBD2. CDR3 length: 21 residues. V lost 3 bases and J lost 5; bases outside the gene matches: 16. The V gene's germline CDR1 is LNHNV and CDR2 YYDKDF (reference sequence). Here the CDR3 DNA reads TGTGCCACCAGCAGTCGATTCCCCCGGACAGGGACTAGCGGGAGGACCGGGGAGCTGTTTTTT. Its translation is CATSSRFPRTGTSGRTGELFF.

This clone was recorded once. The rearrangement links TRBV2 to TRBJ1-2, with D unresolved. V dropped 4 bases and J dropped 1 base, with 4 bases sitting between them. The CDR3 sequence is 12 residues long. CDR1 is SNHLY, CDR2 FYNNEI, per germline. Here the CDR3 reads CASSANNYGYTF. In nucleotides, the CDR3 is TGTGCCAGCAGTGCAAATAACTATGGCTACACCTTC.

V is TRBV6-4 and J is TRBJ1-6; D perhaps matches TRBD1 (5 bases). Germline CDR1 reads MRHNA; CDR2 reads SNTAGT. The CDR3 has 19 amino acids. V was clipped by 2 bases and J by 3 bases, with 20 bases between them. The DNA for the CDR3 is TGTGCCAGCAGTGACATGATAGGGAGGGGCCTAAACTATAATTCACCCCTCCACTTT. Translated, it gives CASSDMIGRGLNYNSPLHF.

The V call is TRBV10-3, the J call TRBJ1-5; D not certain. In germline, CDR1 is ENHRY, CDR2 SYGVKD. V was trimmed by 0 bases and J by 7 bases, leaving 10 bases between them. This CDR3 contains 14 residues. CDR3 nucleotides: TGTGCCATCAGTGAGTCGAGGGAGGGACAGCCCCAGCATTTT. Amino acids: CAISESREGQPQHF.

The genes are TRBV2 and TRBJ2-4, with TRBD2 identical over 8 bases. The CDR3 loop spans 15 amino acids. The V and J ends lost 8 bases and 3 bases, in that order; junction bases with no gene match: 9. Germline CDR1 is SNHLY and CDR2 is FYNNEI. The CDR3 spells CASGGGPGNKNIQYF. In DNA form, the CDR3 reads TGTGCCAGCGGCGGGGGGCCAGGTAACAAAAACATTCAGTACTTC.

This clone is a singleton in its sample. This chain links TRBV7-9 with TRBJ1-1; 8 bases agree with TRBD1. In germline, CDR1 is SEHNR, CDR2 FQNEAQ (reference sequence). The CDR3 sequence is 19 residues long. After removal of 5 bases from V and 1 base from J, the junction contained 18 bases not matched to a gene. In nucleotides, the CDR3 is TGTGCCAGCAGCGTACGACAGCTTGGACAGGGAAGGGGGAACACTGAAGCTTTCTTT. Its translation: CASSVRQLGQGRGNTEAFF.

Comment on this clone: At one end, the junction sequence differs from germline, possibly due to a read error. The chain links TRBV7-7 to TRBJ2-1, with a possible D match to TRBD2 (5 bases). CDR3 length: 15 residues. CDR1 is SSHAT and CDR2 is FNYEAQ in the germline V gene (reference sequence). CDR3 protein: CASSLGLSSYNEQFF. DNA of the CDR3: TGTGCTAGCAGCCTCGGACTCTCTTCCTACAATGAGCAGTTCTTC.

As DNA, the CDR3 is TGTGCCAGCAGCTTATTGTGGGGGGCTGAAGCTTTCTTT. Protein product: CASSLLWGAEAFF. This chain links TRBV11-2 with TRBJ1-1, with a weak D call TRBD1 (5 bases). Trimming shortened V by 2 bases and J by 6 bases, and 10 bases separated the two germline ends. The germline V gene encodes CDR1 SGHAT and CDR2 FQNNGV. The CDR3 is made up of 13 amino acids.

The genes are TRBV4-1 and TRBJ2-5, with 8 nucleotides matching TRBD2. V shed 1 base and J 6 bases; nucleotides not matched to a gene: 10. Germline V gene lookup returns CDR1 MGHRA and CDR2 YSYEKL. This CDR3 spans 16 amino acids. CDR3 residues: CASSQVTGGPGKTQYF. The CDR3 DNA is TGCGCCAGCAGCCAAGTGACGGGAGGGCCTGGAAAGACCCAGTACTTC.

The CDR3 DNA sequence: TGTGCCAGCAGTATCGACAGTTTAGATGAGCAGTTCTTC. Translation gives CASSIDSLDEQFF. The rearrangement links TRBV27 to TRBJ2-1; possible D gene TRBD1, 5 bases. Germline CDR1 reads MNHEY; CDR2 reads SMNVEV (reference sequence). The V end lost 5 bases, the J end lost 8 bases, and 13 bases lay between the germline ends. This CDR3 is built from 13 residues.

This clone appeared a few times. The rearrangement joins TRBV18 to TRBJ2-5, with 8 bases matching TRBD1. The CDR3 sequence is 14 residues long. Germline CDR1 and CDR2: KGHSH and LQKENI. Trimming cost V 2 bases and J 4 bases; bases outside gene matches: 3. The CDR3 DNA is TGTGCCAGCTCACCAACAGGGGGGACAGAGACCCAGTACTTC. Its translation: CASSPTGGTETQYF.